This is a list of T cell receptor beta chains from one sample in a study of vaccination effects on CD4 cells after COVID-19. The table came from immunoSEQ multiplex PCR; TCRdb's copy has only in-frame clones and leaves some out. The table shows approximately 78,000 clones, with roughly four fifths occurring only once. For these TCRs, the target antigens are not known. Sequencing used CD4+ T cells from PBMCs cultured with HCoV-229E spike peptides, obtained after COVID-19 vaccination. These receptors were collected from a human donor who received a COVID-19 vaccine. CDR3s include the opening cysteine and the closing phenylalanine or tryptophan. A D gene is named only where the DNA matches it firmly. The size field is filled for only some rows; it gives once, few, many or a size class.

CDR3aa: CASSRQPGTGIGYTF
CDR3nt: TGTGCCAGCAGCCGCCAACCCGGGACAGGGATTGGCTACACCTTC
d_gene: TRBD1
abundance: .
j_gene: TRBJ1-2
v_gene: TRBV4-2

CDR3aa: CASSQERTTIGYSNQPQHF
CDR3nt: TGCGCCAGCAGCCAAGAGAGGACAACCATAGGGTATAGCAATCAGCCCCAGCATTTT
d_gene: .
abundance: .
j_gene: TRBJ1-5
v_gene: TRBV4-3

CDR3aa: CASSLESAVSYNEQFF
CDR3nt: TGCGCCAGCAGCTTGGAGTCGGCGGTTTCCTACAATGAGCAGTTCTTC
d_gene: .
abundance: .
j_gene: TRBJ2-1
v_gene: TRBV5-1

CDR3aa: CASSPTGVAYGYTF
CDR3nt: TGTGCCAGCAGCCCGACAGGGGTAGCCTATGGCTACACCTTC
d_gene: TRBD1
abundance: .
j_gene: TRBJ1-2
v_gene: TRBV14

CDR3aa: CASSQQSSGNTIYF
CDR3nt: TGTGCCAGCAGTCAACAGAGCTCTGGAAACACCATATATTTT
d_gene: .
abundance: few
j_gene: TRBJ1-3
v_gene: TRBV2

CDR3aa: CSVDRGLGFSYTF
CDR3nt: TGCAGCGTCGACAGGGGGCTAGGATTTAGCTACACCTTC
d_gene: TRBD1
abundance: .
j_gene: TRBJ1-2
v_gene: TRBV29-1

CDR3aa: CASSRRQGSSYNSPLHF
CDR3nt: TGTGCCAGCTCTCGACGACAGGGTAGCTCCTATAATTCACCCCTCCACTTT
d_gene: TRBD1
abundance: .
j_gene: TRBJ1-6
v_gene: TRBV18

CDR3aa: CASSLNLDGQTQYF
CDR3nt: TGTGCCAGCAGCTTAAACCTCGACGGCCAGACCCAGTACTTC
d_gene: .
abundance: .
j_gene: TRBJ2-5
v_gene: TRBV7-2

CDR3aa: CASSLTTGGQPQHF
CDR3nt: TGCGCCAGCAGCCTGACGACAGGGGGTCAGCCCCAGCATTTT
d_gene: TRBD1
abundance: few
j_gene: TRBJ1-5
v_gene: TRBV5-1

CDR3aa: CASSLLGGRQANTEAFF
CDR3nt: TGTGCCAGCAGCTTGCTGGGGGGGCGACAGGCGAACACTGAAGCTTTCTTT
d_gene: .
abundance: .
j_gene: TRBJ1-1
v_gene: TRBV7-9

CDR3aa: CASSSPGHLTDTQYF
CDR3nt: TGTGCCAGCAGCTCCCCCGGACACCTCACAGATACGCAGTATTTT
d_gene: .
abundance: .
j_gene: TRBJ2-3
v_gene: TRBV7-3

CDR3aa: CASTRRSTDTQYF
CDR3nt: TGTGCCAGCACCCGGCGGAGCACAGATACGCAGTATTTT
d_gene: .
abundance: .
j_gene: TRBJ2-3
v_gene: TRBV12-3/TRBV12-4

CDR3aa: CASSVVPGTNTGELFF
CDR3nt: TGTGCCAGCAGCGTAGTCCCAGGGACGAACACCGGGGAGCTGTTTTTT
d_gene: .
abundance: .
j_gene: TRBJ2-2
v_gene: TRBV9

CDR3aa: CASSQGAGELFF
CDR3nt: TGTGCCAGCAGTCAGGGGGCCGGGGAGCTGTTTTTT
d_gene: TRBD1
abundance: few
j_gene: TRBJ2-2
v_gene: TRBV7-3

CDR3aa: CASSYLGEPQHF
CDR3nt: TGTGCCAGCAGTTATCTTGGGGAGCCCCAGCATTTT
d_gene: .
abundance: few
j_gene: TRBJ1-5
v_gene: TRBV28

CDR3aa: CASSLAGYSEQFF
CDR3nt: TGTGCCAGCAGCTTAGCTGGGTACTCGGAGCAGTTCTTC
d_gene: .
abundance: once
j_gene: TRBJ2-1
v_gene: TRBV11-2

CDR3aa: CASSTIRASNEKLFF
CDR3nt: TGTGCCAGTAGTACCATCCGGGCCAGCAATGAAAAACTGTTTTTT
d_gene: .
abundance: once
j_gene: TRBJ1-4
v_gene: TRBV19

CDR3aa: CASSYQGESSPLHF
CDR3nt: TGTGCCAGCAGTTACCAGGGTGAGAGCTCACCCCTCCACTTT
d_gene: .
abundance: .
j_gene: TRBJ1-6
v_gene: TRBV6-6

CDR3aa: CASSLSLGENTGELFF
CDR3nt: TGCGCCAGCAGCTTGTCATTAGGAGAAAACACCGGGGAGCTGTTTTTT
d_gene: .
abundance: .
j_gene: TRBJ2-2
v_gene: TRBV5-1

CDR3aa: CASLPGNSYNEQFF
CDR3nt: TGTGCCAGCCTCCCGGGTAACTCCTACAATGAGCAGTTCTTC
d_gene: .
abundance: .
j_gene: TRBJ2-1
v_gene: TRBV27

CDR3aa: CASSWDRLYGYTF
CDR3nt: TGTGCCAGCAGCTGGGACCGACTTTATGGCTACACCTTC
d_gene: .
abundance: few
j_gene: TRBJ1-2
v_gene: TRBV6-5

CDR3aa: CSTIRGPYNEQFF
CDR3nt: TGCAGCACGATCCGGGGACCCTACAATGAGCAGTTCTTC
d_gene: .
abundance: .
j_gene: TRBJ2-1
v_gene: TRBV29-1

CDR3aa: CASNLQRQETQYF
CDR3nt: TGTGCCAGCAATCTCCAGCGGCAAGAGACCCAGTACTTC
d_gene: .
abundance: .
j_gene: TRBJ2-5
v_gene: TRBV7-2

CDR3aa: CASSHGTGGENEQFF
CDR3nt: TGTGCCAGCTCCCACGGGACAGGGGGAGAGAATGAGCAGTTCTTC
d_gene: TRBD1
abundance: .
j_gene: TRBJ2-1
v_gene: TRBV18

CDR3aa: CASSLGPRHQYF
CDR3nt: TGTGCCAGCAGCCTGGGACCACGCCATCAGTATTTT
d_gene: .
abundance: .
j_gene: TRBJ2-3
v_gene: TRBV7-8

CDR3aa: CASRTGVPGELFF
CDR3nt: TGTGCCAGCAGGACAGGGGTCCCCGGGGAGCTGTTTTTT
d_gene: TRBD1
abundance: once
j_gene: TRBJ2-2
v_gene: TRBV3-1/TRBV3-2

CDR3aa: CATSSGGLRNEKLFF
CDR3nt: TGTGCCACCAGTAGCGGGGGACTGCGTAATGAAAAACTGTTTTTT
d_gene: .
abundance: .
j_gene: TRBJ1-4
v_gene: TRBV24-1

CDR3aa: CASSQETTGDTEAFF
CDR3nt: TGCGCCAGCAGCCAAGAGACCACAGGAGACACTGAAGCTTTCTTT
d_gene: .
abundance: medium-sized
j_gene: TRBJ1-1
v_gene: TRBV4-1

CDR3aa: CASSYLAGAGETQYF
CDR3nt: TGTGCCAGCAGTTACCTAGCGGGGGCCGGGGAGACCCAGTACTTC
d_gene: TRBD2
abundance: .
j_gene: TRBJ2-5
v_gene: TRBV6-2/TRBV6-3

CDR3aa: CASSLSGGPGNTIYF
CDR3nt: TGTGCCAGCAGCTTAAGTGGGGGTCCTGGAAACACCATATATTTT
d_gene: .
abundance: .
j_gene: TRBJ1-3
v_gene: TRBV7-3

CDR3aa: CASSFQGSQSQHF
CDR3nt: TGTGCCAGCAGCTTTCAGGGCAGTCAATCTCAGCATTTT
d_gene: .
abundance: .
j_gene: TRBJ1-5
v_gene: TRBV7-2

CDR3aa: CASGIGGGSYNEQFF
CDR3nt: TGCGCCAGCGGTATCGGGGGGGGCTCCTACAATGAGCAGTTCTTC
d_gene: TRBD2
abundance: once
j_gene: TRBJ2-1
v_gene: TRBV5-1

CDR3aa: CASSAQGTAETQYF
CDR3nt: TGTGCCAGCAGCGCACAGGGGACCGCAGAGACCCAGTACTTC
d_gene: TRBD1
abundance: .
j_gene: TRBJ2-5
v_gene: TRBV2

CDR3aa: CASSLGEYHNEQFF
CDR3nt: TGCGCCAGCAGCTTGGGGGAATACCACAATGAGCAGTTCTTC
d_gene: .
abundance: .
j_gene: TRBJ2-1
v_gene: TRBV5-1

CDR3aa: CSVVEGPFSGNTIYF
CDR3nt: TGCAGCGTTGTAGAGGGGCCCTTCTCTGGAAACACCATATATTTT
d_gene: .
abundance: .
j_gene: TRBJ1-3
v_gene: TRBV29-1

CDR3aa: CASSFGTGGNTEAFF
CDR3nt: TGCGCCAGCAGCTTCGGGACAGGCGGGAACACTGAAGCTTTCTTT
d_gene: TRBD1
abundance: .
j_gene: TRBJ1-1
v_gene: TRBV5-1

CDR3aa: CASSLSGGGTEAFF
CDR3nt: TGCGCCAGCAGCTTGTCAGGGGGCGGCACTGAAGCTTTCTTT
d_gene: TRBD1
abundance: .
j_gene: TRBJ1-1
v_gene: TRBV5-1

CDR3aa: CASSRGLANTEAFF
CDR3nt: TGTGCCAGTAGTAGGGGGCTTGCGAACACTGAAGCTTTCTTT
d_gene: .
abundance: .
j_gene: TRBJ1-1
v_gene: TRBV19

CDR3aa: CASSLERSTEAFF
CDR3nt: TGTGCCAGCTCCCTCGAAAGGTCCACTGAAGCTTTCTTT
d_gene: .
abundance: .
j_gene: TRBJ1-1
v_gene: TRBV18

CDR3aa: CASSEEGQPEDEQFF
CDR3nt: TGTGCCAGCAGTGAGGAGGGACAGCCCGAGGATGAGCAGTTCTTC
d_gene: .
abundance: .
j_gene: TRBJ2-1
v_gene: TRBV2

CDR3aa: CASSLVRGRTDTQYF
CDR3nt: TGTGCCAGCAGCTTAGTCCGGGGGCGCACAGATACGCAGTATTTT
d_gene: .
abundance: .
j_gene: TRBJ2-3
v_gene: TRBV7-2

CDR3aa: CASSYSQSAHGELFF
CDR3nt: TGTGCCAGCAGTTACTCCCAGTCGGCGCACGGGGAGCTGTTTTTT
d_gene: .
abundance: .
j_gene: TRBJ2-2
v_gene: TRBV6-6

CDR3aa: CASSLRDSSYNSPLHF
CDR3nt: TGTGCCAGCAGCTTGCGGGACAGCTCCTATAATTCACCCCTCCACTTT
d_gene: TRBD1
abundance: once
j_gene: TRBJ1-6
v_gene: TRBV5-6

CDR3aa: CASSSRDRPFFGEAFF
CDR3nt: TGTGCCAGCAGCTCCCGGGACAGACCCTTTTTCGGGGAAGCTTTCTTT
d_gene: TRBD1
abundance: .
j_gene: TRBJ1-1
v_gene: TRBV3-1/TRBV3-2

CDR3aa: CASRSNRGANTEAFF
CDR3nt: TGTGCCAGCAGATCGAACAGGGGAGCGAACACTGAAGCTTTCTTT
d_gene: TRBD1
abundance: .
j_gene: TRBJ1-1
v_gene: TRBV7-8

CDR3aa: CASRYYNEQFF
CDR3nt: TGTGCCAGCAGGTATTACAATGAGCAGTTCTTC
d_gene: .
abundance: once
j_gene: TRBJ2-1
v_gene: TRBV12-3/TRBV12-4

CDR3aa: CASSLLSGGLYNEQFF
CDR3nt: TGTGCCAGCAGCTTGCTTAGCGGGGGGCTTTACAATGAGCAGTTCTTC
d_gene: TRBD2
abundance: .
j_gene: TRBJ2-1
v_gene: TRBV11-3

CDR3aa: CASREGIGNTIYF
CDR3nt: TGTGCCAGCAGGGAGGGAATTGGAAACACCATATATTTT
d_gene: .
abundance: once
j_gene: TRBJ1-3
v_gene: TRBV2

CDR3aa: CASSYAGRKNNEQFF
CDR3nt: TGCGCCAGCAGTTATGCGGGACGGAAGAACAATGAGCAGTTCTTC
d_gene: .
abundance: few
j_gene: TRBJ2-1
v_gene: TRBV4-1

CDR3aa: CAISLDRGPYNEQFF
CDR3nt: TGTGCCATCAGCCTCGACAGGGGGCCATACAATGAGCAGTTCTTC
d_gene: TRBD1
abundance: once
j_gene: TRBJ2-1
v_gene: TRBV10-3

CDR3aa: CASNIGNTIYF
CDR3nt: TGTGCCAGCAATATCGGAAACACCATATATTTT
d_gene: .
abundance: .
j_gene: TRBJ1-3
v_gene: TRBV19

CDR3aa: CASSLGTAGELFF
CDR3nt: TGCGCCAGCAGCTTAGGGACCGCCGGGGAGCTGTTTTTT
d_gene: .
abundance: .
j_gene: TRBJ2-2
v_gene: TRBV5-1

CDR3aa: CAWSLNPGSQLFF
CDR3nt: TGTGCCTGGAGCCTTAACCCAGGGTCACAACTGTTTTTT
d_gene: .
abundance: .
j_gene: TRBJ1-4
v_gene: TRBV30

CDR3aa: CASSYRGWGYGYTF
CDR3nt: TGTGCCAGCAGTTACCGGGGATGGGGTTATGGCTACACCTTC
d_gene: .
abundance: .
j_gene: TRBJ1-2
v_gene: TRBV6-5

CDR3aa: CASGPNLMNTEAFF
CDR3nt: TGTGCTAGTGGTCCCAATCTCATGAACACTGAAGCTTTCTTT
d_gene: .
abundance: few
j_gene: TRBJ1-1
v_gene: TRBV12-5

CDR3aa: CASSLWGGGRSSYNEQFF
CDR3nt: TGTGCCAGCAGCCTCTGGGGCGGGGGGCGCAGCTCCTACAATGAGCAGTTCTTC
d_gene: TRBD2
abundance: .
j_gene: TRBJ2-1
v_gene: TRBV7-2

CDR3aa: CALAGGDADTQYF
CDR3nt: TGTGCCTTAGCGGGGGGGGATGCAGATACGCAGTATTTT
d_gene: TRBD2
abundance: .
j_gene: TRBJ2-3
v_gene: TRBV30

CDR3aa: CSASAGNTEAFF
CDR3nt: TGCAGTGCTAGTGCAGGGAACACTGAAGCTTTCTTT
d_gene: .
abundance: .
j_gene: TRBJ1-1
v_gene: TRBV20-1

CDR3aa: CASSQDIAGGFNEQFF
CDR3nt: TGTGCCAGCAGCCAAGATATAGCGGGGGGGTTTAATGAGCAGTTCTTC
d_gene: TRBD2
abundance: .
j_gene: TRBJ2-1
v_gene: TRBV14

CDR3aa: CASSIQGIYGYTF
CDR3nt: TGTGCCAGTAGTATCCAGGGCATCTATGGCTACACCTTC
d_gene: .
abundance: .
j_gene: TRBJ1-2
v_gene: TRBV19